This T cell receptor beta chain was documented in a study of cytomegalovirus exposure and HLA in healthy donors. Across the whole study: From HLA-typed donors, an early data release held about 85 million unique TCRs.

The PCR ran on 60 Vbeta and 13 Jbeta primers. Clones were read by immunoSEQ multiplex PCR, and TCRdb kept only the in-frame ones, dropping some. Its listing shows 65,000 to 85,000 clones. The germline V and J ends were trimmed by 0 bases and 10 bases, with 11 bases remaining between them. CDR1 is SGHDT and CDR2 is YYEEEE in the germline V gene. There are 14 residues in the CDR3. As to this clone: As yet, its antigen is unknown.

Study results and limitations: Analysis was carried out at a later point, and it linked a missense DCLRE1C variant to TCR beta V- and J-gene trimming.

The rearrangement uses TRBV5-6 and TRBJ1-6; D remains unclear. This sequence was found in a woman aged 60-70 years in good health and CMV-seronegative. The material sequenced was PBMCs. The CDR3 sequence: CASSLVQVGSPLHF. The CDR3 nucleotides are TGTGCCAGCAGCTTGGTTCAGGTCGGATCACCCCTCCACTTT.